Shown below are 2 T cell receptor beta chains from a single sample sequenced in a study of post-analysis software for immune sequencing data. No cognate antigen is known for these TCRs. Study-level points and caveats: About 5 TRBV segments (TRBV5-6, TRBV5-1 and TRBV20-1 among them) occurred more frequently in patients than in controls.

The TCR beta cDNA libraries contained unique molecular identifiers. TCRdb reprocessed the PCR reads with MiXCR, giving one entry per CDR3 protein. The sample carries about 200,000 distinct CDR3 sequences, over 25% recorded once. The sequenced sample was blood. These receptors were obtained from a girl aged 2 to 17 with multiple sclerosis.

The chain uses TRBV5-1 and TRBJ2-1, with D possibly TRBD2 on 6 matching bases. The CDR3 runs 15 residues. The V end was cut by 4 bases, the J end by 6 bases, with 17 bases between. Looked up from germline, CDR1 is SGHRS and CDR2 is YFSETQ. CDR3 protein: CASSPAGSGGNEQFF. The CDR3 region has the DNA TGCGCCAGCAGCCCGGCGGGGTCTGGTGGCAATGAGCAGTTCTTC.

About this clonotype: A much larger clonotype is one base distant, so this may be a read error. The chain links TRBV5-6 to TRBJ2-3, with D tentatively TRBD1 (6 bases). Germline values: CDR1 SGHDT, CDR2 YYEEEE. Trimming left V 4 bases short and J 14 bases short, with 23 bases between. CDR3 length: 14 residues. As DNA, the CDR3 is TGTGCCAGCAGCCTGGGGGCTCCCGCCAGGGGCCGGTATTTT. It codes for CASSLGAPARGRYF.